This is a list of T cell receptor beta chains from one sample in a study of OX40 agonist ivuxolimab in advanced cancers. Some clones are missing from TCRdb's copy, which holds only in-frame ones; the method was immunoSEQ multiplex PCR. The sample consists of roughly 63,000 clones, about nine tenths of them appearing once. The sequenced sample was CD4+ or CD8+ T cells sorted from blood, obtained in a trial of the OX40 agonist ivuxolimab. The receptors shown here come from an adult with an advanced solid tumor such as melanoma, head and neck, liver or kidney cancer. Both conserved end residues are part of each CDR3. D genes are given only for firm matches. Rows give clone size only sometimes, using once, few, many, or a class for an expanded clone.

size: .; D: .; V: TRBV2; J: TRBJ2-1; DNA: TGTGCCAGCAGTGGGTTGGGATCGGTCTACAATGAGCAGTTCTTC; CDR3: CASSGLGSVYNEQFF
size: .; D: .; V: TRBV14; J: TRBJ2-5; DNA: TGTGCCAGCAGTCAACTGGTATCGGAGACCCAGTACTTC; CDR3: CASSQLVSETQYF
size: .; D: .; V: TRBV29-1; J: TRBJ1-2; DNA: TGCAGCGTTCCCGGGGATGGCTACACCTTC; CDR3: CSVPGDGYTF
size: .; D: .; V: TRBV7-2; J: TRBJ1-1; DNA: TGTGCCAGCAGCTTAACGGGGAACACTGAAGCTTTCTTT; CDR3: CASSLTGNTEAFF
size: .; D: .; V: TRBV5-1; J: TRBJ2-1; DNA: TGCGCCAGCAGCTGGGAAGGGGACGTAACGCGCAATGAGCAGTTCTTC; CDR3: CASSWEGDVTRNEQFF
size: .; D: TRBD2; V: TRBV7-9; J: TRBJ2-1; DNA: TGTGCCAGCAGCCCCCGGGAGCGGGAGGCACCTTACAATGAGCAGTTCTTC; CDR3: CASSPREREAPYNEQFF
size: .; D: .; V: TRBV20-1; J: TRBJ2-1; DNA: TGCAGTGCTAGCCTGGCTGATGAGCAGTTCTTC; CDR3: CSASLADEQFF
size: .; D: .; V: TRBV7-9; J: TRBJ1-4; DNA: TGTGCCAGCAGCTTAACCGGGGGTGGGGAAAAACTGTTTTTT; CDR3: CASSLTGGGEKLFF
size: .; D: TRBD2; V: TRBV7-9; J: TRBJ2-1; DNA: TGTGCCAGCAGCTTTTATCTGGCGGGAGGTGAGCAGTTCTTC; CDR3: CASSFYLAGGEQFF
size: .; D: .; V: TRBV19; J: TRBJ1-5; DNA: TGTGCCAGTAGTATAACCCGAGGAGGCAATCAGCCCCAGCATTTT; CDR3: CASSITRGGNQPQHF
size: .; D: TRBD2; V: TRBV7-9; J: TRBJ2-7; DNA: TGTGCCAGCAGCCCCGGGACTAGCGGGACCGCACACTCCTACGAGCAGTACTTC; CDR3: CASSPGTSGTAHSYEQYF
size: .; D: .; V: TRBV4-1; J: TRBJ2-7; DNA: TGCGCCAGCAGCCAAGAAACAGGAACTCCCTACGAGCAGTACTTC; CDR3: CASSQETGTPYEQYF
size: .; D: TRBD2; V: TRBV27; J: TRBJ2-1; DNA: TGTGCCAGCAGGTTAGCGGGAGGGCCGTATGAGCAGTTCTTC; CDR3: CASRLAGGPYEQFF
size: .; D: .; V: TRBV30; J: TRBJ1-6; DNA: TGTGCCTGGAGTGTAGGCAGGGGTACTCGAAATTATAATTCACCCCTCCACTTT; CDR3: CAWSVGRGTRNYNSPLHF
size: .; D: TRBD1; V: TRBV29-1; J: TRBJ2-5; DNA: TGCAGCGTTGAAGGTGGGACAGTAGAGACCCAGTACTTC; CDR3: CSVEGGTVETQYF
size: .; D: .; V: TRBV4-3; J: TRBJ1-2; DNA: TGCGCCAGCAGCCAAGAAAGGGCCTACACCTTC; CDR3: CASSQERAYTF
size: .; D: .; V: TRBV7-9; J: TRBJ2-3; DNA: TGTGCCAGCAAAGAGGGGATCACAGATACGCAGTATTTT; CDR3: CASKEGITDTQYF
size: .; D: .; V: TRBV19; J: TRBJ2-6; DNA: TGTGCCAGTAGTATAGTTGCAGTCTCTGGGGCCAACGTCCTGACTTTC; CDR3: CASSIVAVSGANVLTF
size: .; D: .; V: TRBV28; J: TRBJ2-7; DNA: TGTGCCAGCAGTCCCCCCCAGGGGCACTCCTACGAGCAGTACTTC; CDR3: CASSPPQGHSYEQYF
size: .; D: TRBD1; V: TRBV9; J: TRBJ2-1; DNA: TGTGCCAGCAGCCCCGGGACAGGGTCAAGCTCCTACAATGAGCAGTTCTTC; CDR3: CASSPGTGSSSYNEQFF
size: .; D: .; V: TRBV6-1; J: TRBJ1-1; DNA: TGTGCCAGCAGTGAAGGGACACCTAACACTGAAGCTTTCTTT; CDR3: CASSEGTPNTEAFF
size: .; D: .; V: TRBV5-5; J: TRBJ2-1; DNA: TGTGCCAGCAGCCCCCCGCGGGACCTTCAGGGGGACTATGAGCAGTTCTTC; CDR3: CASSPPRDLQGDYEQFF
size: .; D: TRBD2; V: TRBV2; J: TRBJ2-1; DNA: TGTGCCAGCAGTGAGGAGCGGGAGGTCGGTGAGCAGTTCTTC; CDR3: CASSEEREVGEQFF
size: once; D: .; V: TRBV28; J: TRBJ1-4; DNA: TGTGCCAGCAGAAGTACCGGGACTGGGATTAGTGAAAAACTGTTTTTT; CDR3: CASRSTGTGISEKLFF
size: .; D: .; V: TRBV28; J: TRBJ1-1; DNA: TGTGCCAGCAGTTCTAGCAGGGCCACTGAAGCTTTCTTT; CDR3: CASSSSRATEAFF
size: once; D: .; V: TRBV19; J: TRBJ1-1; DNA: TGTGCCAGTAGTCTGGACGGAAAAATGAACACTGAAGCTTTCTTT; CDR3: CASSLDGKMNTEAFF
size: .; D: TRBD1; V: TRBV10-3; J: TRBJ1-1; DNA: TGTGCCATCAGTGAGATTGGACAGGGGGAAGCTTTCTTT; CDR3: CAISEIGQGEAFF
size: .; D: .; V: TRBV28; J: TRBJ2-7; DNA: TGTGCCAGCAGTCCGCGGTTCCACGAGCAGTACTTC; CDR3: CASSPRFHEQYF
size: .; D: TRBD2; V: TRBV6-1; J: TRBJ2-7; DNA: TGTGCCAGCAGTGACAGCGGGGGGTACGAGCAGTACTTC; CDR3: CASSDSGGYEQYF